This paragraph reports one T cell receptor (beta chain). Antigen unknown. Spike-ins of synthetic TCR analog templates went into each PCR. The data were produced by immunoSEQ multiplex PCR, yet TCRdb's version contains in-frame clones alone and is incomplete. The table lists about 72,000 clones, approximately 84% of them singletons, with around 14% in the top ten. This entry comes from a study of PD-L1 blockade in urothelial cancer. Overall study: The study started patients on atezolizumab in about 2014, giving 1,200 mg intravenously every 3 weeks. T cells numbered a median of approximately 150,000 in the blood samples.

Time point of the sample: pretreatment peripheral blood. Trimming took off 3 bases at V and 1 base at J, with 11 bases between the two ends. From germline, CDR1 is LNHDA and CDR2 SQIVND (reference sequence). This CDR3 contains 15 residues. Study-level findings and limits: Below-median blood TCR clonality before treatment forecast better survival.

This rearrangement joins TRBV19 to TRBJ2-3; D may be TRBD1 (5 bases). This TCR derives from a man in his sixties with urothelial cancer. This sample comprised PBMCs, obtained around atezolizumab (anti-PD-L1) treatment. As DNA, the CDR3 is TGTGCCAGTAGTATTCCCACAGGTCGCACAGATACGCAGTATTTT. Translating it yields CASSIPTGRTDTQYF.